The 8 T cell receptor beta chains in this list originate from one sample, sequenced in a study of a mutant IDH1 vaccine in newly diagnosed glioma. Their cognate antigens are unknown. As to time point: week 23, last vaccination. In the vaccine, a single dose held 300 ug of the mutant IDH1 20-mer peptide, along with topical imiquimod. The assay was immunoSEQ multiplex PCR, and TCRdb's table has in-frame clones only and misses some. Here the sample spans 38,000 or so clones, around 81% being singletons. Sequences were derived from PBMCs, sampled from a glioma patient whose treatment included an IDH1 peptide vaccine. Every receptor here comes from a man aged 35-49 years with glioma.

V and J are TRBV7-2 and TRBJ2-1; TRBD2 aligns across 12 bases. Looked up from germline, CDR1 is SGHTA and CDR2 is FQGNSA. V lost 5 bases, J lost 4 bases, and 12 bases stayed unmatched. The CDR3 length is 18 residues. CDR3 DNA sequence: TGTGCCAGCAGCCCCCACGGTCCTAGCGGGGGGGGTTACAATGAGCAGTTCTTC. The encoded protein is CASSPHGPSGGGYNEQFF.

The chain employs TRBV19 and TRBJ1-1; perhaps TRBD1 as D (6 bases). CDR1 and CDR2 from the germline V gene are LNHDA and SQIVND (reference sequence). CDR3 length: 15 residues. V lost 6 bases and J 4 bases, leaving 18 bases between the germline ends. In nucleotides, the CDR3 is TGTGCCAGTAGGCCCTACAGGGCTAGGGGCACTGAAGCTTTCTTT. Its translation is CASRPYRARGTEAFF.

The V gene is TRBV29-1, the J gene TRBJ1-1; D not resolved. This CDR3 is built from 11 residues. V was clipped by 3 bases and J by 5 bases, with 7 bases between them. The germline CDR1 and CDR2 sequences are SQVTM and ANQGSEA. This chain's CDR3 is CSVDEGTEAFF. The CDR3 bases are TGCAGCGTTGACGAAGGAACTGAAGCTTTCTTT.

The CDR3, as DNA: TGTGCCAGCAGCTCACGGCCCACAGGGGGCCGAGAGCACTATGGCTACACCTTC. It translates to CASSSRPTGGREHYGYTF. The chain recombines TRBV7-8 with TRBJ1-2; 9 nucleotides line up with TRBD1. This CDR3 comprises 18 residues. Germline V gives CDR1 SGHVS, CDR2 FQNEAQ. The V segment lost 4 bases and the J segment 3 bases; nucleotides outside the gene matches: 15.

The chain is built from TRBV4-3 and TRBJ2-3; D may be TRBD2 (7 bases). The CDR3 sequence is 17 residues long. The germline V gene encodes CDR1 LGHNA and CDR2 YSLEER. Trimming shortened V by 0 bases and J by 1 base, and 14 bases separated the two germline ends. CDR3 loop: CASSQEGRGAGTDTQYF. Here the CDR3 DNA reads TGCGCCAGCAGCCAAGAGGGGAGGGGGGCAGGCACAGATACGCAGTATTTT.

This clone was detected only once. The V call is TRBV4-2, the J call TRBJ2-1, with a tentative D call TRBD2 (5 bases). The V gene lost 4 bases and the J gene lost 8 bases, with 15 bases spanning the gap. The CDR3 sequence is 14 residues long. Germline assignment: CDR1 LGHNA and CDR2 YNFKEQ. The CDR3 loop reads CASSPNLEVHEQFF. CDR3 coding DNA: TGTGCCAGCAGCCCTAACCTGGAGGTACATGAGCAGTTCTTC.

The rearrangement uses TRBV7-8 and TRBJ2-1; D may be TRBD2 (6 bases). Trimming stripped 3 bases from V and 0 bases from J, with 12 bases between. This CDR3 comprises 16 residues. CDR1 is SGHVS, CDR2 FQNEAQ, per germline. The CDR3 nucleotides read TGTGCCAGCAGCTTGCATAGCGGCAGCTCCTACAATGAGCAGTTCTTC. Translating gives CASSLHSGSSYNEQFF.

The sample holds a few counts of this clone. CDR3 nucleotides: TGTGCCAGCAGCGTCAACAGGGGGCCGAATCAGCCCCAGCATTTT. Translating it yields CASSVNRGPNQPQHF. This chain joins TRBV7-6 and TRBJ1-5, with TRBD1 matching 9 bases. With 5 bases clipped from V and 4 bases from J, the junction kept 6 bases outside the gene matches. The CDR3 is 15 residues long. The germline CDR1 and CDR2 sequences are SGHVS and FNYEAQ. The full variable domain, completed using reference TRBV7-6 and TRBJ1-5, is GAGVSQSPRYKVTKRGQDVALRCDPISGHVSLYWYRQALGQGPEFLTYFNYEAQQDKSGLPNDRFSAERPEGSISTLTIQRTEQRDSAMYRCASSVNRGPNQPQHFGDGTRLSIL.